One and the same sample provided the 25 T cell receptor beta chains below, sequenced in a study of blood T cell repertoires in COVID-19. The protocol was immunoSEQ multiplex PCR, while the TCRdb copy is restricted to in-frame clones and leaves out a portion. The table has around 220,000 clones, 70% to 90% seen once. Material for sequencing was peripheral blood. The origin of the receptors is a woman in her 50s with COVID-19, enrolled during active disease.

The CDR3 DNA follows: TGTGCCAGCAGCTGGGACAGGGGTAGGCAAAAACTGTTTTTT. It encodes CASSWDRGRQKLFF. The chain joins TRBV5-6 to TRBJ1-4; TRBD1 aligns across 10 bases. V lost 3 bases to trimming and J lost 9 bases; unmatched junction nucleotides: 5. This CDR3 region has 14 residues. The germline V gene encodes CDR1 SGHDT and CDR2 YYEEEE.

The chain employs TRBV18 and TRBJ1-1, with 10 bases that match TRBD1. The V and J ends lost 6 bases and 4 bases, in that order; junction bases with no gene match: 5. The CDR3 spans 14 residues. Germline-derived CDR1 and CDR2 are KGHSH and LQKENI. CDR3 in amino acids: CASSPTGGGTEAFF. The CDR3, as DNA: TGTGCCAGCTCCCCGACAGGGGGCGGCACTGAAGCTTTCTTT.

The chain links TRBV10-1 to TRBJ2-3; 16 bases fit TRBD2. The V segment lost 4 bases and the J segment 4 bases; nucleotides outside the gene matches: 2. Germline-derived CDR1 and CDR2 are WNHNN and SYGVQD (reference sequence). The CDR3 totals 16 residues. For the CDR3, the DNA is TGCGCCAGCAGTGCCGGGACTAGCGGGGGGGCAGATACGCAGTATTTT. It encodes CASSAGTSGGADTQYF.

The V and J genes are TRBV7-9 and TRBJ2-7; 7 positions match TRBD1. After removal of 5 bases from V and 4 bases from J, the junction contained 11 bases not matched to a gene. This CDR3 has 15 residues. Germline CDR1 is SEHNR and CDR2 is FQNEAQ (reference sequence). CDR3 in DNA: TGTGCCAGCAGCCTTAGACAGGGTCGAATATACGAGCAGTACTTC. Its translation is CASSLRQGRIYEQYF.

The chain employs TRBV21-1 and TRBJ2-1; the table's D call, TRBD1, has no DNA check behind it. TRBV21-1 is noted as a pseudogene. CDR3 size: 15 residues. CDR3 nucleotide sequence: TGTGCCAGCAGCAAGCGGACAGAACCATACAATGAGCAGTTCTTC. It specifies CASSKRTEPYNEQFF.

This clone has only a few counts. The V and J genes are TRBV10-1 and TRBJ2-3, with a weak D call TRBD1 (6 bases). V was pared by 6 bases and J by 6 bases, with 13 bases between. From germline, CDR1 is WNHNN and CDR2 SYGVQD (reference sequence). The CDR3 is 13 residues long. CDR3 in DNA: TGCGCCAGCAGACGGAACAGGGACGATACGCAGTATTTT. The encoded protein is CASRRNRDDTQYF.

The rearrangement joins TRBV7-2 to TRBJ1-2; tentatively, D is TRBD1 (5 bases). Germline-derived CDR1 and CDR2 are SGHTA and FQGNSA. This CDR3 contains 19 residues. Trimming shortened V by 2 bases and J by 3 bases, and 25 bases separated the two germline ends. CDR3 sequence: CASSLYLSLGARFDYGYTF. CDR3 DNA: TGTGCCAGCAGCTTATACCTATCCTTAGGGGCTCGCTTTGACTATGGCTACACCTTC.

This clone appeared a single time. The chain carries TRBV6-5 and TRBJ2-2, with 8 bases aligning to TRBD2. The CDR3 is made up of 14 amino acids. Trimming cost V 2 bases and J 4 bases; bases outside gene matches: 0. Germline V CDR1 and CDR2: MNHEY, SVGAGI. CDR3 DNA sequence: TGTGCCAGCAGTTACCGGGAGGGCACCGGGGAGCTGTTTTTT. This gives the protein CASSYREGTGELFF.

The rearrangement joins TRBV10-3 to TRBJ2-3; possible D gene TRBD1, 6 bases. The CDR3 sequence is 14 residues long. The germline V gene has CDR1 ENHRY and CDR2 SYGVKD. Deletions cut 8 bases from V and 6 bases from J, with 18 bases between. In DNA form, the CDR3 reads TGTGCCATCTCAGGGCCAGGGGCTAGGGATACGCAGTATTTT. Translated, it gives CAISGPGARDTQYF.

Written as DNA, the CDR3 is TGTGCCAGCAGCTATCTACTAGCGGGGACGGATACGCAGTATTTT. Its protein is CASSYLLAGTDTQYF. The chain has TRBV13 and TRBJ2-3; 10 nucleotides match TRBD2. Trimming took 4 bases from V and 6 from J; bases not matched to a gene: 7. Germline CDR1 reads PRHDT; CDR2 reads FYEKMQ (reference sequence). The CDR3 extends over 15 amino acids.

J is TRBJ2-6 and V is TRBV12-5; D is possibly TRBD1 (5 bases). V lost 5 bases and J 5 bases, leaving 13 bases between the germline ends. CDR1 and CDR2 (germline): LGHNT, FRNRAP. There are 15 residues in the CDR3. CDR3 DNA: TGTGCTAGTGGTACCTCTAGGGGCTGGGCCAACGTCCTGACTTTC. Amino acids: CASGTSRGWANVLTF.

CDR3 sequence (DNA): TGTGCCAGTACCACGCGGGTGACCGGGGAGCTGTTTTTT. Its protein product is CASTTRVTGELFF. The chain joins TRBV19 to TRBJ2-2; possible D gene TRBD2, 5 bases. Deletions cut 7 bases from V and 5 bases from J, with 11 bases between. Germline CDR1 is LNHDA and CDR2 is SQIVND (reference sequence). The CDR3 has 13 amino acids.

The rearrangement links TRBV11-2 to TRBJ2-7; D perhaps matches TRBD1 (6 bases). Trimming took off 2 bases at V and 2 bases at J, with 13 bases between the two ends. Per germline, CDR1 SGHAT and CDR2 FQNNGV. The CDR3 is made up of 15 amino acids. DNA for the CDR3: TGTGCCAGCAGCTTAAGTACAGGGACAACCTACGAGCAGTACTTC. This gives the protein CASSLSTGTTYEQYF. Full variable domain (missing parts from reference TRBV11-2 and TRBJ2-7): EAGVAQSPRYKIIEKRQSVAFWCNPISGHATLYWYQQILGQGPKLLIQFQNNGVVDDSQLPKDRFSAERLKGVDSTLKIQPAKLEDSAVYLCASSLSTGTTYEQYFGPGTRLTVT.

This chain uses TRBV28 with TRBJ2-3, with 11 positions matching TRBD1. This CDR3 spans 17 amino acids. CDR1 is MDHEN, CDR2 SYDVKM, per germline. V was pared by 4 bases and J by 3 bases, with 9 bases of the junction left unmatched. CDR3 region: CASSSISGTGGTDTQYF. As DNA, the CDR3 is TGTGCCAGCAGTTCCATCTCCGGGACAGGGGGTACAGATACGCAGTATTTT. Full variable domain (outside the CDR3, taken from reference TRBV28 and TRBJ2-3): DVKVTQSSRYLVKRTGEKVFLECVQDMDHENMFWYRQDPGLGLRLIYFSYDVKMKEKGDIPEGYSVSREKKERFSLILESASTNQTSMYLCASSSISGTGGTDTQYFGPGTRLTVL.

The CDR3 here is CASRRTSGDDEQYF. CDR3 bases: TGTGCCAGCAGGAGGACTAGCGGGGACGACGAGCAGTACTTC. The rearrangement uses TRBV2 and TRBJ2-7; TRBD2 matches 12 bases. The V segment lost 6 bases and the J segment 5 bases; nucleotides outside the gene matches: 5. Germline assignment: CDR1 SNHLY and CDR2 FYNNEI. CDR3 length: 14 residues.

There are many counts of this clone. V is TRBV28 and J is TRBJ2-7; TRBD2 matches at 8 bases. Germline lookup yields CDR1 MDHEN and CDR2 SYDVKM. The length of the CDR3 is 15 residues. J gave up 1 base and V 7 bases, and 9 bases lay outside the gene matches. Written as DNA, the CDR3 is TGTGCCAGCACTCCAACGGGACTAGGGTCCTACGAGCAGTACTTC. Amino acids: CASTPTGLGSYEQYF.

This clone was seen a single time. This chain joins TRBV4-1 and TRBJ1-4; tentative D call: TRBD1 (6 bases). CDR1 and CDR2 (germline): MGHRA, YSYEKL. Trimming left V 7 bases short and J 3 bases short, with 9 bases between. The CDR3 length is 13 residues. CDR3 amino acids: CASTRGPNEKLFF. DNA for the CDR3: TGCGCCAGCACCAGGGGCCCTAATGAAAAACTGTTTTTT.

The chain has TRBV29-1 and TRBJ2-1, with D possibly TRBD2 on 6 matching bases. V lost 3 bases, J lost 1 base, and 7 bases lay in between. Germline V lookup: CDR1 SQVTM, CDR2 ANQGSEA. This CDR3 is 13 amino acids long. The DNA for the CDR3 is TGCAGCGTTGAGGGGGGATCCTACAATGAGCAGTTCTTC. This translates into CSVEGGSYNEQFF.

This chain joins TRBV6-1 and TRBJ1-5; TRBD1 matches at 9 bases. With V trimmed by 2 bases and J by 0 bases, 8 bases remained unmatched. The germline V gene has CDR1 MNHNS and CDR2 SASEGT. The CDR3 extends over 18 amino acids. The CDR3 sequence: CASSEFRDRVYSNQPQHF. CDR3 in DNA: TGTGCCAGCAGTGAATTCCGGGACAGGGTTTATAGCAATCAGCCCCAGCATTTT.

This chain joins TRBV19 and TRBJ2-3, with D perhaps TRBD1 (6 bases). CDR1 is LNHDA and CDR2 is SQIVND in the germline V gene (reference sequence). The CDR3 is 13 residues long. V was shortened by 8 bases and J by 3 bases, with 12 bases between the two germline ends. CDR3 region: CASADSGTDTQYF. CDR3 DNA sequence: TGTGCCAGTGCGGACAGCGGAACAGATACGCAGTATTTT.

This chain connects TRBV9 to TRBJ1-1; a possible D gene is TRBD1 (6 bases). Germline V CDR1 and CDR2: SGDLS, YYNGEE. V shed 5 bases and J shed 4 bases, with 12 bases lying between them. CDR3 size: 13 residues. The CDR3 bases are TGTGCCAGCAGTCCGCCGACAGGCACTGAAGCTTTCTTT. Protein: CASSPPTGTEAFF.

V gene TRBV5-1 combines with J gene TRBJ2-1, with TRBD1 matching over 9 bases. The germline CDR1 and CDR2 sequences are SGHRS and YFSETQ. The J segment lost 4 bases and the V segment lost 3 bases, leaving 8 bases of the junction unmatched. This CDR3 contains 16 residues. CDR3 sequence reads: CASSSIRDRAYNEQFF. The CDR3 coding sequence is TGCGCCAGCAGCTCAATCCGGGACAGGGCTTACAATGAGCAGTTCTTC.

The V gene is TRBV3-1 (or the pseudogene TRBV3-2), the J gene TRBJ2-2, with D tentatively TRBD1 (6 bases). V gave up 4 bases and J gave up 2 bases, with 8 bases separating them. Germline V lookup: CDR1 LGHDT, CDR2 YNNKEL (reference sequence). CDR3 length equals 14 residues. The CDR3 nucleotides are TGTGCCAGCAGCCCAGGGGTTAACACCGGGGAGCTGTTTTTT. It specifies CASSPGVNTGELFF.

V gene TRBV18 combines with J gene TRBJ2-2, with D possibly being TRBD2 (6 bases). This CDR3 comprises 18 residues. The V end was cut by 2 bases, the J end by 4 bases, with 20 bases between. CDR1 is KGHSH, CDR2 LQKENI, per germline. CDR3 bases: TGTGCCAGCTCACCATCCCTCCGCGGGACGGGAAGCACCGGGGAGCTGTTTTTT. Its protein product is CASSPSLRGTGSTGELFF. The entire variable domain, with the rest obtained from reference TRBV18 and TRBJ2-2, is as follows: NAGVMQNPRHLVRRRGQEARLRCSPMKGHSHVYWYRQLPEEGLKFMVYLQKENIIDESGMPKERFSAEFPKEGPSILRIQQVVRGDSAAYFCASSPSLRGTGSTGELFFGEGSRLTVL.

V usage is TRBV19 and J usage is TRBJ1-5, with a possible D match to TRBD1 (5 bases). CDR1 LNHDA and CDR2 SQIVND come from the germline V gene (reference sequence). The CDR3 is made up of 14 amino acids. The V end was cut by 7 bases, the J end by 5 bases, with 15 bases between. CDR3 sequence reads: CASTLGGGYQPQHF. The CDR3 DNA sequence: TGTGCCAGTACTTTGGGGGGGGGTTATCAGCCCCAGCATTTT.